The TCR beta chain under discussion was sequenced for a study of siplizumab effects on memory and regulatory T cells. The table came from immunoSEQ multiplex PCR; TCRdb's copy has only in-frame clones and leaves some out. This repertoire shows 80,000 to 95,000 clones, approximately 95% found once; its top ten account for approximately 17%. Whole-study findings and limits: It was never confirmed that proliferating Tregs from siplizumab cultures were suppressive.

The CDR3 covers 15 residues. V was trimmed by 3 bases and J by 3 bases, leaving 15 bases between them. Germline CDR1 and CDR2: MNHNS and SASEGT. In the case of this clone: The antigen is undetermined.

Sequenced material: CD8+ T cells sorted from blood. The source of this sequence is a human donor in good health. The rearrangement joins TRBV6-1 to TRBJ2-7; tentatively, D is TRBD2 (7 bases). DNA of the CDR3: TGTGCCAGCAGTGAGGGGGGGCGACCGTTCTACGAGCAGTACTTC. It is translated as CASSEGGRPFYEQYF.